This TCR beta chain was observed in a study of blood T cell repertoires in COVID-19. Overall study: Sample material is recorded as cDNA or gDNA derived from T cells, B-cell-depleted T cells, or PBMCs.

Assay used: immunoSEQ multiplex PCR; TCRdb lists only in-frame clones, some missing. The profile shows some 270,000 clones, 84% of them singletons. V lost 2 bases and J lost 4, with 11 bases in between. This CDR3 spans 14 amino acids. CDR1 and CDR2 (germline): MDHEN, SYDVKM. The receptor comes from a woman in her thirties or forties who had recovered from COVID-19. The sample consisted of peripheral blood. The chain couples TRBV28 to TRBJ1-2; possibly TRBD1 for D (5 bases). The CDR3 region has the DNA TGTGCCAGCAGTTTAAGTCTGGGGGGCTATGGCTACACCTTC. Protein product: CASSLSLGGYGYTF.